Presented here are 2 T cell receptor beta chains from one specimen sequenced in a study of Graves' ophthalmopathy and Graves' hyperthyroidism. The TCR beta CDR3 regions underwent amplification from RNA transcripts. Investigators did first-round RT-PCR with HTBI primers, then second-round multiplex PCR. TCRdb itself ran the multiplex PCR reads through MiXCR, one entry per CDR3 protein. The repertoire holds around 520,000 distinct CDR3 sequences, less than 45% seen once, with about 4.6% in the top ten. The sample was peripheral blood or thyroid tissue (not recorded which). The receptors derive from an adult man with Graves' hyperthyroidism.

This clonotype was seen more than once but under ten times. The chain links TRBV2 to TRBJ1-5; 8 bases line up with TRBD1. From germline, CDR1 is SNHLY and CDR2 FYNNEI. The CDR3 runs to 17 residues. V gave up 5 bases and J gave up 1 base; unmatched junction bases: 10. CDR3 coding DNA: TGTGCCAGCAGTTACTGGGGGACAGGCCAGAGCAATCAGCCCCAGCATTTT. Protein product: CASSYWGTGQSNQPQHF.

A note on this clonotype: This may be a read error, as it is one base from a much larger clone. This chain links TRBV12-3 or TRBV12-4 with TRBJ2-7; D possibly matches TRBD1 or TRBD2 (5 bases each). The CDR3 sequence is 14 residues long. The CDR3 DNA sequence: TGTGCCAGCATCGGGGACCCGAGCTCCTACGAGCAGTGCTTC. It specifies CASIGDPSSYEQCF.